This TCR beta chain was retrieved from a study of T cells in Graves' hyperthyroidism and ophthalmopathy. RNA transcripts yielded amplified TCR beta CDR3 regions. The TCR CDR3 was amplified in a first-round RT-PCR using the HTBI primer set. Each CDR3 protein gets one entry after TCRdb re-called the multiplex PCR reads with MiXCR. The sample consists of hundreds of thousands of distinct CDR3 sequences, 30% to 40% of them appearing once. Germline loops: CDR1 SGHRS, CDR2 YFSETQ. The CDR3 is 13 amino acids. V lost 0 bases to trimming and J lost 2 bases, with 6 bases between them. This clonotype was seen repeatedly, ten times or more. If no ophthalmopathy progression occurred within 18 months, Graves' hyperthyroidism was stable.

Specimen: blood. This receptor was obtained from a woman between 40 and 50 years old with Graves' hyperthyroidism. V and J are TRBV5-1 and TRBJ2-7; D gene unclear. This chain's CDR3 is CASSLANTYEQYF. The CDR3 nucleotides are TGCGCCAGCAGCTTGGCCAATACCTACGAGCAGTACTTC. The entire variable domain, with the rest obtained from reference TRBV5-1 and TRBJ2-7, is as follows: KAGVTQTPRYLIKTRGQQVTLSCSPISGHRSVSWYQQTPGQGLQFLFEYFSETQRNKGNFPGRFSGRQFSNSRSEMNVSTLELGDSALYLCASSLANTYEQYFGPGTRLTVT.